One sample yielded the 4 T cell receptor beta chains listed below, sequenced in a study of beta chain features in type 1 diabetes. Expressed TCRB transcripts got sequenced, as all isolated RNA was reverse transcribed. Clones were sequenced by immunoSEQ multiplex PCR, and TCRdb holds only the in-frame ones, with some missing. The data hold a few hundred thousand clones, with approximately 15% observed a single time. Their specific antigens are unknown. Findings of the study overall: Moderate but significant shortening of TCRB CDR3s was recorded in all four CD4+ subsets from Type 1 diabetes patients.

The sample taken for sequencing was naive CD4+ T cells from blood. The receptors were sampled from a woman in her late teens or twenties with type 1 diabetes.

This chain joins TRBV21-1 and TRBJ2-1; the D segment call TRBD2 is taken from the table without a DNA check. TRBV21-1 is marked as a pseudogene. The CDR3 extends over 16 amino acids. CDR3 region: CASSKETSSGSNEQFF. The DNA for the CDR3 is TGTGCCAGCAGCAAAGAGACATCTAGCGGGAGTAATGAGCAGTTCTTC.

This clone was seen more than once but under ten times. V and J are TRBV11-2 and TRBJ2-1; D gene ambiguous. V was trimmed by 10 bases and J by 6 bases, leaving 19 bases between them. Looked up from germline, CDR1 is SGHAT and CDR2 is FQNNGV. This CDR3 is built from 14 residues. DNA for the CDR3: TGTGCCACCAAAGAGGCTAGGCTAGGCAATGAGCAGTTCTTC. Translated, it gives CATKEARLGNEQFF.

This clone was detected a few times. The rearrangement links TRBV6-5 to TRBJ2-7; 7 nucleotides line up with TRBD1. With 6 bases clipped from V and 3 bases from J, the junction kept 5 bases outside the gene matches. CDR3 length: 13 residues. CDR1 is MNHEY, CDR2 SVGAGI, per germline. In DNA form, the CDR3 reads TGTGCCAGCAGCGACGGGACAGACTACGAGCAGTACGTC. Translating gives CASSDGTDYEQYV.

The chain couples TRBV27 to TRBJ2-4; D ambiguous. V lost 2 bases to trimming and J lost 7 bases, with 24 bases between them. The germline gives CDR1 MNHEY, CDR2 SMNVEV (reference sequence). CDR3 length: 18 amino acids. In nucleotides, the CDR3 is TGTGCCAGCAGTTTAAAGCCACTCGGGTGGCGAGAGCACAACATTCAGTACTTC. Amino acid sequence: CASSLKPLGWREHNIQYF.